This T cell receptor (beta chain) was captured in a study of blood T cells in healthy people across ages. Points from the study as a whole: Age showed a roughly linear inverse relationship with TCR beta diversity per million T cells.

This clonotype has just a few counts. Its antigen is undetermined. A second 7 to 11 cycle PCR used barcoded and J-beta primers. All samples yielded 3 million or more CDR3-containing paired-end reads. A single record per CDR3 protein comes from TCRdb applying MiXCR to the 5' RACE reads. This sample has roughly 1,500,000 distinct CDR3 sequences, with about 31% found just once. Each sample yielded at least 7 million isolated PBMCs. The CDR3 has 13 amino acids. Deletions cut 3 bases from V and 10 bases from J, with 15 bases between. Germline CDR1 ENHRY, CDR2 SYGVKD. Input material: blood. The chain carries TRBV10-3 and TRBJ1-2, with D possibly matching TRBD1 (5 bases). The receptor was isolated from a woman aged 25-40 years in good health. CDR3: CAISEDSGWDYTF. DNA of the CDR3: TGTGCCATCAGTGAAGATTCAGGGTGGGACTACACCTTC.